The entry that follows covers one T cell receptor beta chain sequence. Its cognate antigen is unknown. This entry belongs to a study of T cell responses to AZD1222 COVID-19 vaccine. Data came from immunoSEQ multiplex PCR; TCRdb stores just in-frame clones and leaves some out. This sample has some 84,000 clones; approximately 85% occur once, and the top ten carry about 12%. Study findings and constraints: Vaccine-associated CD4 TCRs spanned spike, dominant at 160-218 and 743-854. Only a handful of people who got AZD1222 tested seropositive at baseline. Mostly white British, mostly female donors; authors suggested clonal diversity may be underestimated.

The germline gives CDR1 GTSNPN, CDR2 SVGIG (reference sequence). Deletions cut 4 bases from V and 1 base from J, with 7 bases between. This CDR3 comprises 13 residues. The V call is TRBV30, the J call TRBJ2-2; the D gene is possibly TRBD1 (5 bases). This receptor was obtained from an adult who received the AZD1222 COVID-19 vaccine. The material was peripheral blood, obtained 28 days after the second AZD1222 dose. CDR3 amino acids: CAWNTGNTGELFF. CDR3 nucleotide sequence: TGTGCCTGGAACACAGGGAACACCGGGGAGCTGTTTTTT.